These 25 T cell receptor beta chains came from one sample sequenced in a study of cytomegalovirus exposure and HLA in healthy donors. Primers: 60 Vbeta forward and 13 Jbeta reverse. Assay used: immunoSEQ multiplex PCR; TCRdb lists only in-frame clones, some missing. The sample records 100,000 to 150,000 clones, 81% being singletons. Sequences were obtained from PBMCs. The source is a man between 18 and 29 years old in good health and CMV-seropositive.

V and J are TRBV7-2 and TRBJ1-4; D not certain. V was trimmed by 2 bases and J by 2 bases, leaving 9 bases between them. In germline, CDR1 is SGHTA, CDR2 FQGNSA. This CDR3 comprises 15 residues. The CDR3 region has the DNA TGTGCCAGCAGCTTATATTACGGTACTAATGAAAAACTGTTTTTT. This translates into CASSLYYGTNEKLFF.

The rearrangement uses TRBV7-2 and TRBJ2-1, with D perhaps TRBD1 (5 bases). CDR1 and CDR2 from the germline V gene are SGHTA and FQGNSA. This CDR3 spans 14 amino acids. The V gene lost 5 bases and the J gene lost 8 bases, with 16 bases spanning the gap. CDR3 sequence: CASSEQVLGDEQFF. For the CDR3, the DNA is TGTGCCAGCAGCGAACAGGTACTTGGCGATGAGCAGTTCTTC.

The chain links TRBV5-4 to TRBJ1-2, with 10 bases identical to TRBD1. The germline V gene has CDR1 SGHNT and CDR2 YYREEE (reference sequence). This CDR3 spans 15 amino acids. J lost 8 bases, V lost 2 bases, and 9 bases had no gene match. CDR3 region: CASSLVTGGPRGYTF. The DNA for the CDR3 is TGTGCCAGCAGCTTAGTGACAGGGGGCCCTCGGGGCTACACCTTC.

This chain links TRBV19 with TRBJ2-7; the D gene is possibly TRBD1 (7 bases). The V end lost 6 bases, the J end lost 6 bases, and 15 bases lay between the germline ends. There are 13 residues in the CDR3. CDR1 LNHDA and CDR2 SQIVND come from the germline V gene (reference sequence). For the CDR3, the DNA is TGTGCCAGTAGCCGCCAGGGGGGCGGCGAGCAGTACTTC. Protein sequence: CASSRQGGGEQYF.

This clone was observed a handful of times. V gene TRBV6-1 combines with J gene TRBJ2-3; TRBD2 is a possible D gene (5 bases). The CDR3 consists of 14 residues. CDR1 MNHNS and CDR2 SASEGT come from the germline V gene. The CDR3 coding sequence is TGTACCTCGAAATCGGCTAGCTCAACAGATACGCAGTATTTT. Its protein product is CTSKSASSTDTQYF.

V gene TRBV19 combines with J gene TRBJ2-4; 11 bases are a match to TRBD1. V was clipped by 4 bases and J by 1 base; unmatched bases: 6. CDR1 is LNHDA, CDR2 SQIVND, per germline (reference sequence). CDR3 length equals 17 residues. The CDR3 here is CASSTRDRGTAKNIQYF. CDR3 sequence (DNA): TGTGCCAGTAGTACCCGGGACAGGGGGACTGCCAAAAACATTCAGTACTTC.

This clone was detected a few times. Because the CDR3 is missing its conserved closing phenylalanine or tryptophan, this is likely a read error. No DNA is shown, since the ends of the CDR3 on it are uncertain; the CDR3 is the one TCRdb lists. The chain employs TRBV6-1 and TRBJ2-7; the tabulated D call, TRBD1, remains unverified against the DNA. CDR1 and CDR2 from the germline V gene are MNHNS and SASEGT. The CDR3 is 11 amino acids long, termini counted. CDR3 sequence reads: CASRLPGQGVL.

This chain uses TRBV4-3 with TRBJ2-2; 16 bases match TRBD2. This CDR3 has 18 amino acids. Germline V gene lookup returns CDR1 LGHNA and CDR2 YSLEER. Trimming at V came to 3 bases and at J to 5 bases, leaving 6 bases not matched to a gene. CDR3 in amino acids: CASSQGTSGGAETGELFF. The CDR3 DNA sequence: TGCGCCAGCAGCCAGGGGACTAGCGGGGGGGCAGAGACCGGGGAGCTGTTTTTT.

The V call is TRBV30, the J call TRBJ1-5; D is perhaps TRBD1 (6 bases). The V end was cut by 3 bases, the J end by 0 bases, with 21 bases between. The CDR3 has 18 residues. From germline, CDR1 is GTSNPN and CDR2 SVGIG (reference sequence). In nucleotides, the CDR3 is TGTGCCTGGAGCGATAACTCCGTGGCAGGGGATAGCAATCAGCCCCAGCATTTT. Translation gives CAWSDNSVAGDSNQPQHF.

The V call is TRBV5-4, the J call TRBJ2-1; 8 positions agree with TRBD1. The CDR3 runs to 14 residues. Germline V CDR1 and CDR2: SGHNT, YYREEE (reference sequence). J was trimmed by 7 bases and V by 4 bases; bases with no gene match: 7. The CDR3 protein is CASSVGQGWNEQFF. For the CDR3, the DNA is TGTGCCAGCAGCGTCGGACAGGGTTGGAATGAGCAGTTCTTC.

This rearrangement joins TRBV27 to TRBJ1-5; D might be TRBD1 (5 bases). Trimming cost V 6 bases and J 0 bases, with 15 bases left between them. The germline V gene encodes CDR1 MNHEY and CDR2 SMNVEV (reference sequence). The CDR3 consists of 16 residues. In DNA, the CDR3 is TGTGCCAGCAGGGGGTGGGGGGGGATTAGCAATCAGCCCCAGCATTTT. Translating gives CASRGWGGISNQPQHF.

The gene calls are TRBV5-4 and TRBJ2-1; 12 bases agree with TRBD2. J was trimmed by 7 bases and V by 0 bases; bases with no gene match: 2. Germline loops: CDR1 SGHNT, CDR2 YYREEE (reference sequence). This CDR3 has 15 residues. CDR3 in amino acids: CASSLDGLAGNEQFF. The CDR3 DNA follows: TGTGCCAGCAGCTTGGACGGACTAGCGGGGAATGAGCAGTTCTTC.

The V call is TRBV18, the J call TRBJ1-2, with TRBD1 matching 7 bases. Per the germline V gene, CDR1 is KGHSH and CDR2 is LQKENI. J gave up 6 bases and V 6 bases, and 13 bases lay outside the gene matches. CDR3 length: 15 residues. The CDR3, as DNA: TGTGCCAGCTCTGGGACAGCTCAGCTAACGGATGGCTACACCTTC. Protein: CASSGTAQLTDGYTF.

The chain couples TRBV5-1 to TRBJ2-7; 10 nucleotides match TRBD1. CDR1 and CDR2 (germline): SGHRS, YFSETQ. V dropped 4 bases and J dropped 2; count of bases not matched to a gene: 3. There are 14 residues in the CDR3. The CDR3 nucleotides read TGCGCCAGCAGCATCGGACAGGGGGCCTACGAGCAGTACTTC. Its translation is CASSIGQGAYEQYF.

V usage is TRBV2 and J usage is TRBJ1-6; 7 bases line up with TRBD1. Losses at the gene ends were 2 bases for V and 8 bases for J; bases not matched to a gene: 6. CDR1 and CDR2 (germline): SNHLY, FYNNEI. The CDR3 runs 15 residues. For the CDR3, the DNA is TGTGCCAGCAGTGAATTAAGGGGGCGTGATTCACCCCTCCACTTT. Translated, it gives CASSELRGRDSPLHF.

The chain recombines TRBV2 with TRBJ1-4, with D possibly matching TRBD1 (5 bases). The germline V and J ends were trimmed by 9 bases and 7 bases, with 15 bases remaining between them. CDR3 length equals 13 residues. CDR1 and CDR2 (germline): SNHLY, FYNNEI. The CDR3 loop reads CASAGGTSEKLFF. The DNA of the CDR3 is TGTGCCAGTGCGGGGGGTACGAGTGAAAAACTGTTTTTT. The full variable domain, its missing parts supplied by reference TRBV2 and TRBJ1-4, is EPEVTQTPSHQVTQMGQEVILRCVPISNHLYFYWYRQILGQKVEFLVSFYNNEISEKSEIFDDQFSVERPDGSNFTLKIRSTKLEDSAMYFCASAGGTSEKLFFGSGTQLSVL.

The chain links TRBV2 to TRBJ1-1; a weak D match, TRBD1 (6 bases). The length of the CDR3 is 14 residues. V was pared by 8 bases and J by 1 base, with 14 bases between. In germline, CDR1 is SNHLY, CDR2 FYNNEI. The CDR3 bases are TGTGCCAGCTGGCCCGGACAGAGGAACACTGAAGCTTTCTTT. Encoded protein: CASWPGQRNTEAFF.

The chain recombines TRBV12-5 with TRBJ2-2, with 9 positions matching TRBD1. Trimming at V came to 0 bases and at J to 3 bases, leaving 2 bases not matched to a gene. CDR3 length: 16 residues. The germline V gene encodes CDR1 LGHNT and CDR2 FRNRAP. CDR3 sequence reads: CASGLVWTGDTGELFF. CDR3 DNA: TGTGCTAGTGGTTTGGTCTGGACAGGGGACACCGGGGAGCTGTTTTTT.

A single count supports this clone. The rearrangement uses TRBV4-3 and TRBJ2-2, with 10 bases matching TRBD2. Germline V gene data show CDR1 as LGHNA and CDR2 as YSLEER. J lost 4 bases, V lost 1 base, and 6 bases had no gene match. The CDR3 extends over 17 amino acids. CDR3 sequence reads: CASSQGGTSVFTGELFF. The CDR3 region has the DNA TGCGCCAGCAGCCAAGGGGGGACTAGCGTGTTCACCGGGGAGCTGTTTTTT.

This chain joins TRBV7-8 and TRBJ2-3; perhaps TRBD1 as D (5 bases). The CDR3 totals 13 residues. With 1 base removed from V and 4 bases from J, the gap between germline ends came to 6 bases. Germline V gene lookup returns CDR1 SGHVS and CDR2 FQNEAQ. CDR3 nucleotides: TGTGCCAGCAGCTTAGAGGGGTCAGATACGCAGTATTTT. Amino acid sequence: CASSLEGSDTQYF.

The table lists this clone with a few counts. This chain joins TRBV5-1 and TRBJ2-1; possibly TRBD2 for D (7 bases). Trimming took off 3 bases at V and 8 bases at J, with 18 bases between the two ends. CDR3 length: 15 residues. Germline V gene lookup returns CDR1 SGHRS and CDR2 YFSETQ. The CDR3 spells CASSSKGGVGDEQFF. The CDR3, as DNA: TGCGCCAGCAGCTCCAAGGGGGGGGTCGGGGATGAGCAGTTCTTC. The whole variable domain, filled in from reference TRBV5-1 and TRBJ2-1, reads KAGVTQTPRYLIKTRGQQVTLSCSPISGHRSVSWYQQTPGQGLQFLFEYFSETQRNKGNFPGRFSGRQFSNSRSEMNVSTLELGDSALYLCASSSKGGVGDEQFFGPGTRLTVL.

This chain connects TRBV5-1 to TRBJ2-5, with D possibly being TRBD1 (6 bases). Deletions cut 2 bases from V and 5 bases from J, with 16 bases between. The CDR3 consists of 15 residues. The germline CDR1 and CDR2 sequences are SGHRS and YFSETQ. The CDR3 spells CASSLTGKNGETQYF. CDR3 nucleotide sequence: TGCGCCAGCAGCTTAACAGGGAAAAACGGGGAGACCCAGTACTTC.

The gene calls are TRBV5-4 and TRBJ2-7; 8 nucleotides line up with TRBD2. There are 14 residues in the CDR3. V trimming: 1 base; J trimming: 7 bases; junction bases outside the gene matches: 7. The germline gives CDR1 SGHNT, CDR2 YYREEE (reference sequence). The DNA for the CDR3 is TGTGCCAGCAGCTTGTATCGGGGGGGTGAGGAGCAGTACTTC. The encoded protein is CASSLYRGGEEQYF.

This clone has just a few counts. The chain combines TRBV19 with TRBJ1-2; D ambiguous. The CDR3 spans 11 residues. The V gene lost 10 bases and the J gene lost 2 bases, with 8 bases spanning the gap. Germline loops: CDR1 LNHDA, CDR2 SQIVND (reference sequence). In nucleotides, the CDR3 is TGTGCCATTTACACCAACTATGGCTACACCTTC. It is translated as CAIYTNYGYTF.

The chain links TRBV7-8 to TRBJ1-6; 7 nucleotides align to TRBD1. This CDR3 comprises 14 residues. Unmatched junction bases numbered 10, after V lost 7 bases and J lost 10 bases. Germline CDR1 SGHVS, CDR2 FQNEAQ. CDR3 sequence (DNA): TGTGCCAGCAAGGAGGGGGCGGTAAGATCACCCCTCCACTTT. Amino acid sequence: CASKEGAVRSPLHF.